One sample yielded the 12 T cell receptor beta chains listed below, sequenced in a study of post-analysis software for immune sequencing data. Notes on the study in general: About five TRBV segments occurring more often in patients than controls included TRBV5-6, TRBV5-1 and TRBV20-1.

TCR beta cDNA libraries included unique molecular identifiers. TCRdb re-analysed the PCR reads in MiXCR, keeping a single row per CDR3 protein. The sample lists about 570,000 distinct CDR3 sequences, around 31% occurring once. Antigens for these TCRs are unknown. Sequencing used blood. These receptor sequences come from a girl aged 2-17 years with multiple sclerosis.

This clonotype was seen once. The rearrangement uses TRBV5-1 and TRBJ2-3; 9 nucleotides align to TRBD1. This CDR3 has 18 residues. The germline V gene encodes CDR1 SGHRS and CDR2 YFSETQ. V trimming: 0 bases; J trimming: 6 bases; junction bases outside the gene matches: 14. The CDR3 is CASSLGTGVRTKEDTQYF. CDR3 DNA: TGCGCCAGCAGCTTGGGGACAGGGGTGAGGACGAAGGAGGATACGCAGTATTTT.

This clonotype was found a few times. This chain connects TRBV5-1 to TRBJ2-3; no reliable D call. V was clipped by 4 bases and J by 2 bases, with 11 bases between them. This CDR3 comprises 14 residues. Germline V gene sequence: CDR1 SGHRS, CDR2 YFSETQ. Here the CDR3 DNA reads TGCGCCAGCAGCCCAGTAGTACACACAGATACGCAGTATTTT. Translated: CASSPVVHTDTQYF.

This chain links TRBV3-1 with TRBJ2-5; D is ambiguous. The ends were cut back, 0 bases at V and 1 base at J, with 9 bases in the middle. The CDR3 loop spans 15 amino acids. Germline CDR1 LGHDT, CDR2 YNNKEL (reference sequence). The CDR3 protein is CASSQDSASQETQYF. The CDR3 nucleotides read TGTGCCAGCAGCCAAGATTCAGCTTCCCAAGAGACCCAGTACTTC.

This clonotype has just a few counts. DNA of the CDR3: TGTGCCAGCACCAACCAAGAGACCCAGTACTTC. It codes for CASTNQETQYF. This sequence joins TRBV6-6 and TRBJ2-5; no clear D gene. This CDR3 has 11 amino acids. CDR1 is MNHNY and CDR2 is SVGAGI in the germline V gene (reference sequence). Trimming cost V 7 bases and J 0 bases, with 3 bases left between them.

The sample holds a few counts of this clonotype. The rearrangement joins TRBV12-3 or TRBV12-4 to TRBJ2-5, with D possibly being TRBD2 (7 bases). The CDR3 is 18 residues long. V gave up 3 bases and J gave up 2 bases, with 22 bases separating them. CDR3 sequence reads: CASSFGVRGAGDQETQYF. Here the CDR3 DNA reads TGTGCCAGCAGTTTTGGCGTTCGGGGGGCGGGAGATCAAGAGACCCAGTACTTC.

The gene calls are TRBV4-1 and TRBJ2-5, with a possible D match to TRBD2 (6 bases). Germline-derived CDR1 and CDR2 are MGHRA and YSYEKL. The CDR3 is 15 residues long. The ends were cut back, 0 bases at V and 7 bases at J, with 15 bases in the middle. Here the CDR3 reads CASSQEGTAGGTQYF. CDR3 nucleotides: TGCGCCAGCAGCCAAGAGGGCACAGCGGGCGGGACCCAGTACTTC.

V is TRBV12-3 or TRBV12-4 and J is TRBJ2-1; 12 bases are a match to TRBD2. V shed 1 base, J shed 8 bases, and the junction held 6 bases outside the gene matches. The length of the CDR3 is 16 residues. CDR3 coding DNA: TGTGCCAGCAGTTTAGGAGGACTAGCGGGACAGGATGAGCAGTTCTTC. Amino acids: CASSLGGLAGQDEQFF.

This clonotype was counted between two and nine times. V is TRBV12-3 or TRBV12-4 and J is TRBJ1-5; 12 positions agree with TRBD1. With V trimmed by 6 bases and J by 6 bases, 6 bases remained unmatched. This CDR3 is 15 amino acids long. CDR3 loop: CASSPGQGARQPQHF. For the CDR3, the DNA is TGTGCCAGCAGCCCGGGACAGGGGGCGCGTCAGCCCCAGCATTTT.

The rearrangement links TRBV29-1 to TRBJ1-5, with D possibly matching TRBD1 (6 bases). V dropped 8 bases and J dropped 3 bases, with 14 bases sitting between them. This CDR3 has 13 amino acids. In germline, CDR1 is SQVTM, CDR2 ANQGSEA. CDR3 amino acids: CSITQGANQPQHF. CDR3 DNA: TGCAGCATAACACAGGGCGCCAATCAGCCCCAGCATTTT.

This clonotype appeared a few times. CDR3 DNA sequence: TGCGCCAGCACCGGAGACATTGGGGGTTTCAATGAGCAGTTCTTC. It yields the protein CASTGDIGGFNEQFF. V is TRBV10-2 and J is TRBJ2-1; D tentatively fits TRBD1 or TRBD2 (5 bases each). The CDR3 runs to 15 residues. Germline V gene lookup returns CDR1 WSHSY and CDR2 SAAADI. Trimming removed 7 bases at V and 6 bases at J, with 19 bases between.

The chain combines TRBV28 with TRBJ2-5; D gene ambiguous. CDR1 and CDR2 (germline): MDHEN, SYDVKM. This CDR3 contains 16 residues. The ends were cut back, 3 bases at V and 3 bases at J, with 17 bases in the middle. The CDR3 loop reads CASSFQRRLLEETQYF. The CDR3 DNA reads as TGTGCCAGCAGTTTCCAGAGGAGACTCCTTGAAGAGACCCAGTACTTC.

This clonotype showed up just a few times. J is TRBJ1-2 and V is TRBV11-2, with a possible D match to TRBD1 (6 bases). The CDR3 consists of 17 residues. V lost 7 bases to trimming and J lost 4 bases, with 25 bases between them. Germline lookup yields CDR1 SGHAT and CDR2 FQNNGV. The CDR3 loop is CASTERRVSGAAYGYTF. The CDR3 DNA follows: TGTGCCAGCACCGAAAGAAGGGTTTCAGGGGCGGCCTATGGCTACACCTTC.